The entry below describes one TCR beta chain. The data derive from a study of T cell changes during pregnancy in multiple sclerosis. Sequencing was performed with immunoSEQ multiplex PCR; in TCRdb, only in-frame clones are kept and a portion is missing. The data contain about 40,000 clones, more than 80% of them singletons. The CDR3 sequence is 17 residues long. The V gene lost 1 base and the J gene lost 4 bases, with 16 bases spanning the gap. From germline, CDR1 is SGHDN and CDR2 FVKESK. The TCR originated in a female donor with multiple sclerosis, enrolled in a pregnancy study. This rearrangement joins TRBV14 to TRBJ1-4, with a weak D call TRBD1 (5 bases). The source was peripheral blood, collected before pregnancy. The CDR3 region has the DNA TGTGCCAGCAGCCAAGTCCGGAACACAGGACATAATGAAAAACTGTTTTTT. It yields the protein CASSQVRNTGHNEKLFF.